These T cell receptor beta chains were read from a single sample in a study of Ad26.COV2.S vaccination and SARS-CoV-2 variants. TCRdb's copy holds only in-frame clones and misses some; the assay was immunoSEQ multiplex PCR. The sample carries roughly 300,000 clones, about 87% recorded once. The starting material was peripheral blood, obtained in a trial of Ad26.COV2.S vaccine versus placebo. The source is a person aged 18-65 years who received the Ad26.COV2.S COVID-19 vaccine or a placebo. CDR3s include the opening cysteine and the closing phenylalanine or tryptophan. The size field is filled for only some rows; it gives once, few, many or a size class.

TRBV7-8	TRBJ2-5	.	CASSFVLGGEETQYF
TRBV10-1	TRBJ2-4	.	CAPNQTIPDDLGSSQKYIQYF
TRBV5-1	TRBJ2-3	.	CASSLGTHTDTQYF
TRBV28	TRBJ2-2	few	CASSFGRRDTGELFF
TRBV7-3	TRBJ2-3	.	CASSSGSTDTQYF
TRBV6-4	TRBJ2-3	.	CASSPSPARSTDTQYF
TRBV5-8	TRBJ1-4	.	CASSVGPHEKLFF
TRBV9	TRBJ1-2	.	CASSVRTLGGGYTF
TRBV5-1	TRBJ2-1	once	CASSWGTNNEQFF
TRBV25-1	TRBJ2-2	.	CASSDGLTSQAGELFF
TRBV7-9	TRBJ1-4	.	CASSLVGVGEKLFF
TRBV30	TRBJ1-5	once	CAWGDRVGQPQHF
TRBV7-9	TRBJ2-2	.	CASSLVVDTGELFF
TRBV28	TRBJ1-3	.	CASSSQGTRNTIYF
TRBV5-1	TRBJ2-7	.	CASSRETIYEQYF
TRBV7-3	TRBJ2-1	.	CASSLREGSYNEQFF
TRBV19	TRBJ1-5	.	CASSPLGGLQPQHF
TRBV15	TRBJ2-1	.	CATSAQVRRQFF
TRBV6-2/TRBV6-3	TRBJ1-2	few	CASSYSPDRIHGYTF
TRBV30	TRBJ2-1	once	CAWSRGGPGNEQFF
TRBV9	TRBJ1-5	.	CASSVGTDRTQPQHF
TRBV11-2	TRBJ2-3	.	CATSAELGADTQYF
TRBV11-2	TRBJ1-4	.	CASSPPSTGGLEKLFF
TRBV4-3	TRBJ2-5	.	CASSQEHGEQETQYF
TRBV6-5	TRBJ1-2	.	CASRGQSTTYGYTF
TRBV5-1	TRBJ2-2	.	CASSLVGGTESFPGELFF
TRBV10-3	TRBJ2-7	.	CAISGAGGGSYEQYF
TRBV19	TRBJ1-2	.	CASSEGAGGYTF
TRBV5-1	TRBJ2-7	.	CASSSGMSEQYF
TRBV6-2/TRBV6-3	TRBJ2-2	.	CASSYPDTYTGELFF
TRBV12-3/TRBV12-4	TRBJ2-1	.	CASSLRSAGEQFF
TRBV28	TRBJ2-3	.	CASSFLRLTDTQYF
TRBV19	TRBJ2-2	.	CASTTYGFTGSNTGELFF
TRBV6-5	TRBJ2-5	.	CASAEETQYF
TRBV7-3	TRBJ2-7	.	CASSLEQGYEQYF
TRBV3-1/TRBV3-2	TRBJ1-5	.	CASSPTGGNQPQHF
TRBV19	TRBJ2-1	.	CASTFTSGSGNEQFF
TRBV11-2	TRBJ2-2	once	CASSLEAGLAAPFF
TRBV7-3	TRBJ2-1	.	CASSSGQAGEQFF
TRBV6-2/TRBV6-3	TRBJ1-2	.	CASSTVGPGYTF
TRBV9	TRBJ1-4	once	CASSFQATNEKLFF
TRBV19	TRBJ1-5	.	CASSIGSGNNQPQHF
TRBV18	TRBJ2-7	.	CASSPGLYEQYF
TRBV29-1	TRBJ2-5	.	CSVEAPGQETQYF
TRBV7-3	TRBJ1-5	few	CARKGGNQPQHF
TRBV5-1	TRBJ1-3	.	CASRLDLRGNTIYF